This T cell receptor beta chain stems from a study of tumor-infiltrating lymphocytes in oesophageal squamous cell carcinoma. Germline loops: CDR1 SGHTA, CDR2 FQGNSA. This CDR3 spans 15 amino acids. TCRdb called the PCR reads again in MiXCR, with one record for every CDR3 protein. Seen here are more than 10,000 distinct CDR3 sequences, 45% to 65% observed once, and the top ten hold around 35%. The sample holds a few counts of this clonotype. This receptor was identified in a male donor with esophageal squamous cell carcinoma. The chain joins TRBV7-2 to TRBJ2-1; possibly TRBD1 or TRBD2 for D (5 bases each). The J call may be faulty, since TRBJ2-7 better matches the DNA end. Sequenced material: esophageal tumor tissue. CDR3 DNA sequence: TGTGCCAGCAGCTTAGGAGGGACGCTCTCCTACGAGCAGTACTTC. Its protein product is CASSLGGTLSYEQYF.